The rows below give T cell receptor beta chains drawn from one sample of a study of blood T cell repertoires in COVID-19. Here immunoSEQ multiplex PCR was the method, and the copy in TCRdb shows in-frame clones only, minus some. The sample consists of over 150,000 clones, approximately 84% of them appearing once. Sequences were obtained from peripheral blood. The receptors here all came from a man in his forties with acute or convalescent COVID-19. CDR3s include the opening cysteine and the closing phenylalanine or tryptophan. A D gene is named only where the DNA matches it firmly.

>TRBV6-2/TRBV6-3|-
CASSPLGQPSDEQFF
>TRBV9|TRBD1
CASSATGGVGGYTF
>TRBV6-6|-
CASSLRVTTNEQYF
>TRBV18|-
CASSTGNTEAFF
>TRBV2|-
CASSEARANYGYTF
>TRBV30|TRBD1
CAWDPDRKVEAFF
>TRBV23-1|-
CASSQEVSEPPNEKLFF
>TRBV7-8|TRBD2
CASSRTSGVNNEQFF
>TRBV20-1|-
CSASGQAGTYQPQHF
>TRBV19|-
CASTGGGGGNQPQHF
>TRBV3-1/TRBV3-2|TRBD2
CASQEAGDETQYF
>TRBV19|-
CASTGRGGANEKLFF
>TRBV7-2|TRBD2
CASSAGGWNEQFF
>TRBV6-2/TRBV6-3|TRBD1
CASSLGQGASPLHF
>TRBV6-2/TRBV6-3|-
CASSYEDGGSNQPQHF
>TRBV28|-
CASSSPGRGYEQYF
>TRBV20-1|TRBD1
CSAARGETQYF
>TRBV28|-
CASNPRGFRSSVELFF
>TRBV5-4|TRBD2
CASSLTSGGYEQYF
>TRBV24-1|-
CATSDPSRRNNEKLFF
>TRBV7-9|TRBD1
CASSQQGMNTEAFF
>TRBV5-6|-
CASSLGQLPYEQYF
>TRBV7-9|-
CASSWGPLTSPLHF
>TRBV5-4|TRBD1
CASSGGQGASYNSPLHF
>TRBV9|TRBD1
CASSYGTEAFYEQYF
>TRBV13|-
CASSSTTNIRGLNTEAFF
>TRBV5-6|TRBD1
CASSGQAGNSPLHF
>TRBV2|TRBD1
CASSNTGDRWSQHF
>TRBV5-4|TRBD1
CASSFWTGDTGELFF
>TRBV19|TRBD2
CASSPSDGGAGKNIQYF
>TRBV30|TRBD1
CAWSANLRQGVAFF
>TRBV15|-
CATSRGGIQGGGYTF
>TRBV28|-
CASNFDGLASYEQYF
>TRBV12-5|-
CASGLVLVGGAAEAFF
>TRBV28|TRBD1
CASSLRQGLNEQYF
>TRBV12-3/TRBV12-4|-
CASGSQVYQPQHF
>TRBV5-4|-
CASSQRQPNYGYTF
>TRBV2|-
CASSGEGNTEAFF
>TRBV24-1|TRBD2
CATSDLPSGRSQQYF
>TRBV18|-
CASSPPAGEAFF
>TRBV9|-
CASSVDFMETQYF
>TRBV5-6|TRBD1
CASSLYADRKITDTQYF
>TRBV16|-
CASSQPLQGDYGYTF
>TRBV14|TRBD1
CASTRTGYYGYTF
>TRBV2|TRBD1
CASRRTGTGQPQHF
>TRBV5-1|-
CASSLDGAGYTF
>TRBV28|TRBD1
CASNTGTGYGYTF
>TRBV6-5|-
CASSYSSVTEAFF
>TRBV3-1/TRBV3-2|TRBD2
CASSLAAGVGVLFF
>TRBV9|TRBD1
CASSPRTGGYYEQYF
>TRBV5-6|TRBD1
CASSSRPGQGPNEQFF
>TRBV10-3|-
CAISARALNTEAFF
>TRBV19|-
CASSISGDKTYEQYF
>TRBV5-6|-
CASSFSRGGGSPLHF
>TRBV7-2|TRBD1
CASSLGLGTGESGNTIYF
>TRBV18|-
CASSPRAPGNAGELFF
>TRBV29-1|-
CSVRDSYTGELFF
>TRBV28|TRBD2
CASSIRQRGGYEQYF